The T cell receptor (beta chain) under discussion was sequenced for a study of blood T cell repertoires in COVID-19. Whole-study context: The United States, Italy and Spain supplied acute and convalescent COVID-19 samples. Nucleic acid was either cDNA or gDNA, and it came from T cells, B-cell-depleted T cells, or PBMCs.

Original analysis: Estimated nucleated cell counts came from reference gene primer amplification. Clones were read by immunoSEQ multiplex PCR, and TCRdb kept only the in-frame ones, dropping some. Clone size and the V and J calls come from that table; the DNA yielded D and trimming. The data contain some 150,000 clones, just under 85% of them seen just once; the ten biggest clones take up approximately 9.1%. CDR3 size: 13 residues. Germline CDR1 is SGHKS and CDR2 is YYEKEE (reference sequence). V dropped 4 bases and J dropped 4 bases, with 11 bases sitting between them. This rearrangement joins TRBV5-5 to TRBJ1-1; tentative D call: TRBD1 (6 bases). The material sequenced was PBMCs or T cells enriched from blood (not recorded which). The origin of this receptor is a man in his fifties or sixties who had recovered from COVID-19. CDR3 residues: CASSHRQVTEAFF. CDR3 DNA: TGTGCCAGCAGCCACAGACAGGTCACTGAAGCTTTCTTT.